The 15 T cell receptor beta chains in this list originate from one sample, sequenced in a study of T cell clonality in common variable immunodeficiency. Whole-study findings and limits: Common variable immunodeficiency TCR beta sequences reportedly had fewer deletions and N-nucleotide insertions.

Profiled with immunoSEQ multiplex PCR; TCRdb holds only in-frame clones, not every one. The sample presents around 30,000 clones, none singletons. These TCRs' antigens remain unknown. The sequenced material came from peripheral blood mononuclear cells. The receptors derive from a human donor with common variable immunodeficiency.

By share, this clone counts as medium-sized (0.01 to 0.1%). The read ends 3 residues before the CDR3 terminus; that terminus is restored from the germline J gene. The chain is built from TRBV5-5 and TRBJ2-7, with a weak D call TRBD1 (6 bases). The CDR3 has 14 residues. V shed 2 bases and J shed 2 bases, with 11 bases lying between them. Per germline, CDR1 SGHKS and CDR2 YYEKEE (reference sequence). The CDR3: CASSFGRGAYEQYF. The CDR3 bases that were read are TGTGCCAGCAGCTTTGGCAGGGGCGCCTACGAG. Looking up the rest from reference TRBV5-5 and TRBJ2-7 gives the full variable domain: DAGVTQSPTHLIKTRGQQVTLRCSPISGHKSVSWYQQVLGQGPQFIFQYYEKEERGRGNFPDRFSARQFPNYSSELNVNALLLGDSALYLCASSFGRGAYEQYFGPGTRLTVT.

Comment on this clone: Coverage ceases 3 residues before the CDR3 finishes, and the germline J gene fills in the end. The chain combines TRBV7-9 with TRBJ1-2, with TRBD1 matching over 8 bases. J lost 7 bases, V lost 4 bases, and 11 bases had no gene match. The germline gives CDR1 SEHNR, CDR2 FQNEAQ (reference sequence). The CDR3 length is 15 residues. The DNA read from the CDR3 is TGTGCCAGCAGCTCAACCCGGACAGGGTTACTTGGC. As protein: CASSSTRTGLLG. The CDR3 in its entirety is CASSSTRTGLLGYTF.

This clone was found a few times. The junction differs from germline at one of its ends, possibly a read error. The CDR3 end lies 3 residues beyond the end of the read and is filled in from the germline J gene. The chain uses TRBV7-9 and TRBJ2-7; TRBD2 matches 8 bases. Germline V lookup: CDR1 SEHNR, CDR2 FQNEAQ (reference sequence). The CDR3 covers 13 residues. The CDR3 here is CSSGLANTYEQYF. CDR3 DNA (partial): TGTTCCAGCGGACTAGCAAATACCTACGAG. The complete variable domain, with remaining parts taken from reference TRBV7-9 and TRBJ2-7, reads DTGVSQNPRHKITKRGQNVTFRCDPISEHNRLYWYRQTLGQGPEFLTYFQNEAQLEKSRLLSDRFSAERPKGSFSTLEIQRTEQGDSAMYLCSSGLANTYEQYFGPGTRLTVT.

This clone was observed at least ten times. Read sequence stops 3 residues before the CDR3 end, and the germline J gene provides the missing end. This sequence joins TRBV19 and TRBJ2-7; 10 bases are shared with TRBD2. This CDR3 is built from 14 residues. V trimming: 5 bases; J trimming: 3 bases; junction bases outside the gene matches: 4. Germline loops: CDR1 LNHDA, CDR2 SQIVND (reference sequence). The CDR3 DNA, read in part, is TGTGCCAGTAGTGGACTAGCGGACTTCTACGAG. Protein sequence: CASSGLADFYE. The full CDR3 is CASSGLADFYEQYF. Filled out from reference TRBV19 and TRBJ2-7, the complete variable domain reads DGGITQSPKYLFRKEGQNVTLSCEQNLNHDAMYWYRQDPGQGLRLIYYSQIVNDFQKGDIAEGYSVSREKKESFPLTVTSAQKNPTAFYLCASSGLADFYEQYFGPGTRLTVT.

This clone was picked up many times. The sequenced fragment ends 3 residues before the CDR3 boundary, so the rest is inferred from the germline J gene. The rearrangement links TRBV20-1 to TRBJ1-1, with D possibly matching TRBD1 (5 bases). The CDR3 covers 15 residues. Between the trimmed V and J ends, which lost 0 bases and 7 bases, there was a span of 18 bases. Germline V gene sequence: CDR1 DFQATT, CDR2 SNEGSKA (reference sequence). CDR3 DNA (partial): TGCAGTGCTAGAGATCGCGATGGGCGGGGCTTTGAA. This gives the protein CSARDRDGRGFE. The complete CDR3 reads CSARDRDGRGFEAFF.

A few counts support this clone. The CDR3 sequence: CASSLEASGLHEQYF. The sequenced CDR3 bases are TGTGCCAGCAGCTTAGAGGCCTCTGGGCTCCACGAG. The chain employs TRBV7-9 and TRBJ2-7; the D is unclear. The read is 3 residues too short to cover the CDR3 end, so that end is filled in from the germline J gene. Germline loops: CDR1 SEHNR, CDR2 FQNEAQ (reference sequence). This CDR3 comprises 15 residues. Deletions cut 1 base from V and 5 bases from J, with 15 bases between.

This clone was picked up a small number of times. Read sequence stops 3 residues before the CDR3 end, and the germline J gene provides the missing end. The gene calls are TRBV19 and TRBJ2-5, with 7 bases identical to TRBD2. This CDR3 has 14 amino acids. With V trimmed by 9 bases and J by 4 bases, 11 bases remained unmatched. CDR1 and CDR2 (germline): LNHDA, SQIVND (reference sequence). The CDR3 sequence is CASAGGAGRETQYF. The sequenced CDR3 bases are TGTGCCAGCGCCGGTGGAGCGGGAAGAGAGACC.

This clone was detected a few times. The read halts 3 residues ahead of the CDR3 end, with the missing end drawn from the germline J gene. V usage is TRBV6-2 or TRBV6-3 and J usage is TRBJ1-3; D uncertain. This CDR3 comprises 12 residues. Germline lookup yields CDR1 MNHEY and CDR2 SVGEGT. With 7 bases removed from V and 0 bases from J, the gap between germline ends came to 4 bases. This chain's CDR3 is CASTFSGNTIYF. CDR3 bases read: TGTGCCAGCACCTTCTCTGGAAACACC.

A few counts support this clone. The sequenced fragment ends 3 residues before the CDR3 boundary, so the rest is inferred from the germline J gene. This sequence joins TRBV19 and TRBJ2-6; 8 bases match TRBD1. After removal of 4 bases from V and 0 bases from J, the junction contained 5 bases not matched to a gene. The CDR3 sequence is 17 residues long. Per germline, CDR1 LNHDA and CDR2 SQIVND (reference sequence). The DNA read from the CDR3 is TGTGCCAGTAGTAGGGGGACAGGCTTCTCTGGGGCCAACGTC. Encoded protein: CASSRGTGFSGANV. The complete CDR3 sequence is CASSRGTGFSGANVLTF.

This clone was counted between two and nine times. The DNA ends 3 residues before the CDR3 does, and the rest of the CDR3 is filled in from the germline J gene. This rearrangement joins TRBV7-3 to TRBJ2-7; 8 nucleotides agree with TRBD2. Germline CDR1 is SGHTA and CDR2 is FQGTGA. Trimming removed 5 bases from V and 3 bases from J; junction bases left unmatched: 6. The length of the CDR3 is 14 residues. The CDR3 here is CASSQAGVGYEQYF. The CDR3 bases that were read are TGTGCCAGCAGCCAAGCGGGAGTGGGCTACGAG.

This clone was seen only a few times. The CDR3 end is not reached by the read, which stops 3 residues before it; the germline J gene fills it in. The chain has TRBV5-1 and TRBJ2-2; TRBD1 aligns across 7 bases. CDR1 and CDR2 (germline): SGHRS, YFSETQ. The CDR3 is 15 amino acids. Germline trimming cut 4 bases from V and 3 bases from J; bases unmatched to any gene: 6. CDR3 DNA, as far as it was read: TGCGCCAGCAGCACTACAGGGGCGGACACCGGGGAG. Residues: CASSTTGADTGE. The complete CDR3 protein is CASSTTGADTGELFF.

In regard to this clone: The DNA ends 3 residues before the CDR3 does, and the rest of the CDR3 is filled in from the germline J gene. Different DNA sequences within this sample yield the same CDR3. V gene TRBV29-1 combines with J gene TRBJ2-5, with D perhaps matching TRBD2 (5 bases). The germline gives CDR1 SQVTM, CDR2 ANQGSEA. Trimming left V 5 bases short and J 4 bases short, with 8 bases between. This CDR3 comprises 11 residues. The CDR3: CSVLAGETQYF. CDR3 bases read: TGCAGCGTTCTTGCGGGAGAGACC.

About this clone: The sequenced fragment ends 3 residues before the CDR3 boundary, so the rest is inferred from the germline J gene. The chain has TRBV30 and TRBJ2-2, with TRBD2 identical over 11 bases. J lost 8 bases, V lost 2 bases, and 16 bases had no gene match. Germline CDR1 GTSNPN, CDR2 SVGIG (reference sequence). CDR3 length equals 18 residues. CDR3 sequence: CAWSMGTSGLRAAGELFF. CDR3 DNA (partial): TGTGCCTGGAGTATGGGGACTAGCGGCCTCAGAGCAGCAGGGGAG.

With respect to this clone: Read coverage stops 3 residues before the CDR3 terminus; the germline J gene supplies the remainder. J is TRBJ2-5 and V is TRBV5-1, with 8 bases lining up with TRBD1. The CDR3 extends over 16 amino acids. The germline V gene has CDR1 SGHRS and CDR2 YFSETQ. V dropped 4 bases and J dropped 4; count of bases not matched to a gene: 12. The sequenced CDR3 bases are TGCGCCAGCAGCCTGGAACACGGACAGGGAGGAGAGACC. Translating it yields CASSLEHGQGGET. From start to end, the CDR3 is CASSLEHGQGGETQYF.

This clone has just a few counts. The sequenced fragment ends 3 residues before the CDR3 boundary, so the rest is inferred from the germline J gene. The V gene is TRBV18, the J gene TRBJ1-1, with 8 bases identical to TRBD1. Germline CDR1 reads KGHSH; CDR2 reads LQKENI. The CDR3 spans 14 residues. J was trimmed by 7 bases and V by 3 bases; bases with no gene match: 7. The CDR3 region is CASSPTTGDYEAFF. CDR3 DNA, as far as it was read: TGTGCCAGCTCACCGACGACAGGGGACTATGAA.